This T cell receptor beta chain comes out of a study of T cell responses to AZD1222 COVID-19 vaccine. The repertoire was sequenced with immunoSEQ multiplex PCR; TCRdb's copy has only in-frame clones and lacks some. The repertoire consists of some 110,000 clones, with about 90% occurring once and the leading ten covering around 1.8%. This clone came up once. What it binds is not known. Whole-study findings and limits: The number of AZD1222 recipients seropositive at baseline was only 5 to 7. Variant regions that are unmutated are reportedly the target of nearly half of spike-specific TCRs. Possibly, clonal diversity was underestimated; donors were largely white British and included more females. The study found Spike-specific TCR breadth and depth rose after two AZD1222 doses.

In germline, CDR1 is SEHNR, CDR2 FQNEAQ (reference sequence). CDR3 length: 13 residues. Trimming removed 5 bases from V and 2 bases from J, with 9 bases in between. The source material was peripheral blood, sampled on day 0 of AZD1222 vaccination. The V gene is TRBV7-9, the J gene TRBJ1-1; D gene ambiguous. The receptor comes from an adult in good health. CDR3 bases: TGTGCCAGCAGCCATTCGTCCAACACTGAAGCTTTCTTT. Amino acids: CASSHSSNTEAFF.